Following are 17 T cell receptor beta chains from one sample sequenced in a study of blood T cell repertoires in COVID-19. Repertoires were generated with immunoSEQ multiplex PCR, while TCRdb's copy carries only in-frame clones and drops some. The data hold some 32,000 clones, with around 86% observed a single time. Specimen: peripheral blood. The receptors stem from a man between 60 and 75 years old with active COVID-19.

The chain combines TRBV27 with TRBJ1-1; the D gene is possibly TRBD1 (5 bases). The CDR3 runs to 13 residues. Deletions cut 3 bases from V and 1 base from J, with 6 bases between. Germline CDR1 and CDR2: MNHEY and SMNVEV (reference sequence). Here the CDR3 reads CASSLGQNTEAFF. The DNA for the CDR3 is TGTGCCAGCAGTTTGGGGCAGAACACTGAAGCTTTCTTT.

CDR3 in DNA: TGTGCCAGCAGCGCGGGACTAGCGGGAGAGTACGAGCAGTACTTC. This sequence encodes CASSAGLAGEYEQYF. The chain carries TRBV9 and TRBJ2-7; 14 bases fit TRBD2. The CDR3 is made up of 15 amino acids. With 3 bases clipped from V and 4 bases from J, the junction kept 3 bases outside the gene matches. Germline CDR1 is SGDLS and CDR2 is YYNGEE.

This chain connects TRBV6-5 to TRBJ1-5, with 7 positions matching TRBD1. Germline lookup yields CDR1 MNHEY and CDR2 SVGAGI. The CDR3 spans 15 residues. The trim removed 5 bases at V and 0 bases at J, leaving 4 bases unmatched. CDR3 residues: CASSPGTDSNQPQHF. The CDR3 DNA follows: TGTGCCAGCAGTCCCGGGACAGATAGCAATCAGCCCCAGCATTTT.

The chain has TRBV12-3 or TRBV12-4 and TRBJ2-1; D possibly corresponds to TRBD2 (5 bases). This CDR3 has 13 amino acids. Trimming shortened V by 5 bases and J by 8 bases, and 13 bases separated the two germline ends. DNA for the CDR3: TGTGCCAGCAGTCGCGGGTGGGTGGATGAGCAGTTCTTC. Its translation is CASSRGWVDEQFF.

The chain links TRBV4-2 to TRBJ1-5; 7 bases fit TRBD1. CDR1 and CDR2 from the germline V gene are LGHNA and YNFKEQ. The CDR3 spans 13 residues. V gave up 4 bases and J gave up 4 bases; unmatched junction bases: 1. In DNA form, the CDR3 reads TGTGCCAGCAGCCCCAGGGGGAATCAGCCCCAGCATTTT. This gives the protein CASSPRGNQPQHF.

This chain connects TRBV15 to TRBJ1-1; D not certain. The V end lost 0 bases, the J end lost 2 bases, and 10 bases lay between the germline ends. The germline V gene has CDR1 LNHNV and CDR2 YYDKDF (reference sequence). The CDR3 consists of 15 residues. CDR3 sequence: CATSRDYGGNTEAFF. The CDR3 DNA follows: TGTGCCACCAGCAGAGATTACGGCGGCAACACTGAAGCTTTCTTT.

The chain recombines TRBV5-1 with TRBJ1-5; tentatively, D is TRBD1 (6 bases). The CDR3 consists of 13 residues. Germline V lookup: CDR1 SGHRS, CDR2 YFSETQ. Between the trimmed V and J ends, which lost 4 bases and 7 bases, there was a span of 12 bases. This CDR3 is CASSPEGGQPQHF. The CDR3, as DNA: TGCGCCAGCAGCCCAGAAGGGGGACAGCCCCAGCATTTT.

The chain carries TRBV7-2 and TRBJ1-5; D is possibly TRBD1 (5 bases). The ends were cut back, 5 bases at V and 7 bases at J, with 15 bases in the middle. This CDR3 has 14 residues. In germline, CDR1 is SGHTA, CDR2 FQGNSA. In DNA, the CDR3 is TGTGCCAGCAGCCTGAACCCAGGGAAGCAGCCCCAGCATTTT. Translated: CASSLNPGKQPQHF.

The CDR3 DNA sequence: TGCGCCAGCAGCTTGACAGGGGGCTTTGGAGATACGCAGTATTTT. Amino acid sequence: CASSLTGGFGDTQYF. The rearrangement links TRBV5-1 to TRBJ2-3; 9 bases match TRBD1. The ends lost 1 base at V and 5 bases at J; junction bases unmatched: 5. This CDR3 has 15 residues. Germline V CDR1 and CDR2: SGHRS, YFSETQ. The full variable domain, with the rest looked up from reference TRBV5-1 and TRBJ2-3, is KAGVTQTPRYLIKTRGQQVTLSCSPISGHRSVSWYQQTPGQGLQFLFEYFSETQRNKGNFPGRFSGRQFSNSRSEMNVSTLELGDSALYLCASSLTGGFGDTQYFGPGTRLTVL.

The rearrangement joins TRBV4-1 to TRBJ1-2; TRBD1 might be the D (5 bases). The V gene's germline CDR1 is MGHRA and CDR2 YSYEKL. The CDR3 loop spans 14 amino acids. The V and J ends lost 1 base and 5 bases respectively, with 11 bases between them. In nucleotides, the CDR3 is TGCGCCAGCAGCCAAGCCGGGACTGCTTATGGCTACACCTTC. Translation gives CASSQAGTAYGYTF.

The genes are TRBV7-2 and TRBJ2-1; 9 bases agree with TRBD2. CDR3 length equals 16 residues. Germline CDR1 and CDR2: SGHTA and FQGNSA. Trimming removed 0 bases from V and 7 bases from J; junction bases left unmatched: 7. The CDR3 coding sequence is TGTGCCAGCAGCTTAGCGTTGCGGGGGGGGTATAATGAGCAGTTCTTC. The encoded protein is CASSLALRGGYNEQFF.

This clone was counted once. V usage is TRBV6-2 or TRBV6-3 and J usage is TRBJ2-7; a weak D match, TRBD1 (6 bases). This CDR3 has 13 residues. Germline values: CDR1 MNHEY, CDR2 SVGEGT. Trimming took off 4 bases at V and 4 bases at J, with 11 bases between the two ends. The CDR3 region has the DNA TGTGCCAGCAGTTCTGGACAGACTTACGAGCAGTACTTC. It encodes CASSSGQTYEQYF.

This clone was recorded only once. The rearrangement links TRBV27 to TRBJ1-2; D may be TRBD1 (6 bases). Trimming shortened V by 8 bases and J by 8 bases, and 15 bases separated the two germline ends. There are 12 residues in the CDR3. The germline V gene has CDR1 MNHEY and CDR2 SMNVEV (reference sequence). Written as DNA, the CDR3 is TGTGCCAGCGGTCTACAGGGTTGGGGCTACACCTTC. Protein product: CASGLQGWGYTF.

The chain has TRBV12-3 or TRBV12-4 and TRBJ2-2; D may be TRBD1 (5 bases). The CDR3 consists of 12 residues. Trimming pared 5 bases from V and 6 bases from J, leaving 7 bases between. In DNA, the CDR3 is TGTGCCAGCAGTCCAGGGTCCGGGGAGCTGTTTTTT. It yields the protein CASSPGSGELFF.

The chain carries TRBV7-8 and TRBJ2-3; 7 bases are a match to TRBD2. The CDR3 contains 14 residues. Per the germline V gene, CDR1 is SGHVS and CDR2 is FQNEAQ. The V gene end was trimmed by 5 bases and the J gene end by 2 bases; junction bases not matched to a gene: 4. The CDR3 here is CASSMGTTTDTQYF. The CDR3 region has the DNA TGTGCCAGCAGCATGGGGACTACCACAGATACGCAGTATTTT.

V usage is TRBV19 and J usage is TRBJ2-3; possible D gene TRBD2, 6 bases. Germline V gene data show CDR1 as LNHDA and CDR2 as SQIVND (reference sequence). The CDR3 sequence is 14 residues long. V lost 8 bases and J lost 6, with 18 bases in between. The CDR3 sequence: CASRRGFGLDTQYF. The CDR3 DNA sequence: TGTGCCAGTCGTCGGGGGTTCGGATTGGATACGCAGTATTTT.

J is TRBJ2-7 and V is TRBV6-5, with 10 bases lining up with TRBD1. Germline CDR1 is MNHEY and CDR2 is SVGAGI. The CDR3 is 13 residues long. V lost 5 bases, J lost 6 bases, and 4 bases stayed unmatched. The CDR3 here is CASSPGQGTEQYF. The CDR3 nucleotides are TGTGCCAGCAGTCCGGGACAGGGGACCGAGCAGTACTTC.